One T cell receptor beta chain is described in this entry. Clones were read by immunoSEQ multiplex PCR, and TCRdb kept only the in-frame ones, dropping some. Here the sample spans tens of thousands of clones, around 90% being singletons. Germline loops: CDR1 SGHTA, CDR2 FQGNSA. J lost 1 base, V lost 6 bases, and 9 bases had no gene match. This CDR3 comprises 17 residues. This sample was taken from a study of T cell changes during pregnancy in multiple sclerosis. The sample here was peripheral blood, taken after pregnancy. This chain joins TRBV7-2 and TRBJ1-2, with 12 bases identical to TRBD1. The receptor's source is a female donor in good health, enrolled as a control in a pregnancy study. The CDR3 region has the DNA TGTGCCAGCAGAGCGGGACAGGGGGCGATTGGTAACTATGGCTACACCTTC. Translation gives CASRAGQGAIGNYGYTF.